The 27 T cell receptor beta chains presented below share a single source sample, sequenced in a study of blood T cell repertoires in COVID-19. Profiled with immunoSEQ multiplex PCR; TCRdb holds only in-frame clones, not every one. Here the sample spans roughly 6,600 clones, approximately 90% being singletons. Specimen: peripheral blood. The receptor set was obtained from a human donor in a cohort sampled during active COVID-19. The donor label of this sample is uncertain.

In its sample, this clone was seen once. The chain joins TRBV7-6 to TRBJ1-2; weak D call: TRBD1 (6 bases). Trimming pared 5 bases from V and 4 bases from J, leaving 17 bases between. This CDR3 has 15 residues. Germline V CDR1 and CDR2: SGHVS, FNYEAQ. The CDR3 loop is CASSPIDGTSYGYTF. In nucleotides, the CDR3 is TGTGCCAGCAGCCCCATTGATGGGACAAGCTATGGCTACACCTTC.

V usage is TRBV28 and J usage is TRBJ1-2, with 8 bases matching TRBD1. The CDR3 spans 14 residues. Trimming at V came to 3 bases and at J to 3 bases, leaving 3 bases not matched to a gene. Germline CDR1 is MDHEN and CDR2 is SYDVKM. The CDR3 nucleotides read TGTGCCAGCAGTTTGGCAGGGGGCTACTATGGCTACACCTTC. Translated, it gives CASSLAGGYYGYTF.

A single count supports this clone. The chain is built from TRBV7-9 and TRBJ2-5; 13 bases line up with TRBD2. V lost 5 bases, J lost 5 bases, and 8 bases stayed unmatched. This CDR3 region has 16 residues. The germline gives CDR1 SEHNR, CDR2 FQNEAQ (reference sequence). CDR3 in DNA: TGTGCCAGCAGCGGGGGACTAGCGGGGATTTCCGAGACCCAGTACTTC. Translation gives CASSGGLAGISETQYF.

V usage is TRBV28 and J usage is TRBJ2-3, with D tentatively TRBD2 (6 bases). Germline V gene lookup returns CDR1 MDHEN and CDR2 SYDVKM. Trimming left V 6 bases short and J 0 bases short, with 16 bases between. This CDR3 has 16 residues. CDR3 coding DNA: TGTGCCAGCAGGTCGACTAGGTGGGCGAGCACAGATACGCAGTATTTT. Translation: CASRSTRWASTDTQYF.

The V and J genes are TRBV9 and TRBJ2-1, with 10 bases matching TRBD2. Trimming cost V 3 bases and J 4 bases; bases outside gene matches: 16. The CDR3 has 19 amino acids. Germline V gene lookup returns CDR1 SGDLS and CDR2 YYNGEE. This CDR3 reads CASSAHIPGLAELYNEQFF. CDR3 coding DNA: TGTGCCAGCAGCGCCCACATTCCCGGACTAGCGGAATTGTACAATGAGCAGTTCTTC.

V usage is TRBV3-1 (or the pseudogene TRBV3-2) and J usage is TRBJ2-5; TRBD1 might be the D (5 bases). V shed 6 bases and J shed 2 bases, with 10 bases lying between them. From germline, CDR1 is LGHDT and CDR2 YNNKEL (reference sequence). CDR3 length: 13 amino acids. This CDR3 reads CASSVTGQETQYF. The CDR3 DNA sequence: TGTGCCAGCAGTGTAACAGGACAAGAGACCCAGTACTTC.

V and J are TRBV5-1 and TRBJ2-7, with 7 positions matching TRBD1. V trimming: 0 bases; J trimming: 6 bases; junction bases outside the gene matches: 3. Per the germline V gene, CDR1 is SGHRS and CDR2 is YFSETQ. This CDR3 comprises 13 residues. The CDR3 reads CASSLGQGGEQYF. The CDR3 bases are TGCGCCAGCAGCTTGGGACAGGGCGGCGAGCAGTACTTC. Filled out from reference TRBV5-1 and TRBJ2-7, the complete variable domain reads KAGVTQTPRYLIKTRGQQVTLSCSPISGHRSVSWYQQTPGQGLQFLFEYFSETQRNKGNFPGRFSGRQFSNSRSEMNVSTLELGDSALYLCASSLGQGGEQYFGPGTRLTVT.

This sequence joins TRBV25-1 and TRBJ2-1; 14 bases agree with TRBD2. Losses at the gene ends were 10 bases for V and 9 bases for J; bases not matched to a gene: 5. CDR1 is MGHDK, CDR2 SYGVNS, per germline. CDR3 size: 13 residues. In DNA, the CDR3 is TGTGCCACCGGGACTAGCGGGAGTAGTGAGCAGTTCTTC. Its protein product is CATGTSGSSEQFF.

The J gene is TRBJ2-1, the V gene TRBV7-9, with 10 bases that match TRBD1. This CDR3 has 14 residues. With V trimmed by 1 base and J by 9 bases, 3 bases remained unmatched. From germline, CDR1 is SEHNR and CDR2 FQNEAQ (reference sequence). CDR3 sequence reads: CASSLGTGGPEQFF. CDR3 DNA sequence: TGTGCCAGCAGCTTAGGGACAGGGGGACCTGAGCAGTTCTTC.

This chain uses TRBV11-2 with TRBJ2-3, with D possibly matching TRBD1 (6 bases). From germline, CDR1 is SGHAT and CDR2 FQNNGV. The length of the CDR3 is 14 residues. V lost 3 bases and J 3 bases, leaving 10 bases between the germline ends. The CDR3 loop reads CASSFGTGTDTQYF. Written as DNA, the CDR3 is TGTGCCAGCAGCTTCGGCACAGGGACAGATACGCAGTATTTT.

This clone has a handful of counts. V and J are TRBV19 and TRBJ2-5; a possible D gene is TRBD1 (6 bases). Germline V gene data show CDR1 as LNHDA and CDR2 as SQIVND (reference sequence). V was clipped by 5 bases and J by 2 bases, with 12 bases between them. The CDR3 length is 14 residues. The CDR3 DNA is TGTGCCAGTAGTCAGGGACATATTCAAGAGACCCAGTACTTC. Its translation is CASSQGHIQETQYF.

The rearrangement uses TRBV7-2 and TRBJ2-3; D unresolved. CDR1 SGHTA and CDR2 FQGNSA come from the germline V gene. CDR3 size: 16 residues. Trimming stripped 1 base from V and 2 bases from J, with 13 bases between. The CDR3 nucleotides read TGTGCCAGCAGCTTAGGCCGTAGACTCCCCACAGATACGCAGTATTTT. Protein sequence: CASSLGRRLPTDTQYF.

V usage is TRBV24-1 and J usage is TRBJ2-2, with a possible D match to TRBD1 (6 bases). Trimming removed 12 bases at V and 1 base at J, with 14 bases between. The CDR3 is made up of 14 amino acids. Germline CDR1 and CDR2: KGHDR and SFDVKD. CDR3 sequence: CAAGTGMNTGELFF. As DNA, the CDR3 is TGTGCCGCGGGCACAGGGATGAACACCGGGGAGCTGTTTTTT.

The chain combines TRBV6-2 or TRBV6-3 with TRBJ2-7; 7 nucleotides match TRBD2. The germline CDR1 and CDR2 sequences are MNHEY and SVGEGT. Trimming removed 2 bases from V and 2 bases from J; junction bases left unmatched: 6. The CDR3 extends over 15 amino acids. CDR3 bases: TGTGCCAGCAGTTACCGACTAGCACTCCCCTACGAGCAGTACTTC. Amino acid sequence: CASSYRLALPYEQYF.

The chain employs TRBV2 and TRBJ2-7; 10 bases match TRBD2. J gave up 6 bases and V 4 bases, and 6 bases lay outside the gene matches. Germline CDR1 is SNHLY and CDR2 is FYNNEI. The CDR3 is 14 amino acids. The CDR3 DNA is TGTGCCAGCAGTGCGTTGGCTAGCGGGGGCGAGCAGTACTTC. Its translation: CASSALASGGEQYF. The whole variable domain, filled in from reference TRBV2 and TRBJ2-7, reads EPEVTQTPSHQVTQMGQEVILRCVPISNHLYFYWYRQILGQKVEFLVSFYNNEISEKSEIFDDQFSVERPDGSNFTLKIRSTKLEDSAMYFCASSALASGGEQYFGPGTRLTVT.

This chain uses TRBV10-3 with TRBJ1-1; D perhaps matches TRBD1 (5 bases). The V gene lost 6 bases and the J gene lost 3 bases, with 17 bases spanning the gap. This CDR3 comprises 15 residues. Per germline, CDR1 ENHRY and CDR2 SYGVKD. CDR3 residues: CAIRGGAGVDTEAFF. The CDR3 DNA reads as TGTGCCATCAGGGGGGGTGCGGGGGTTGACACTGAAGCTTTCTTT.

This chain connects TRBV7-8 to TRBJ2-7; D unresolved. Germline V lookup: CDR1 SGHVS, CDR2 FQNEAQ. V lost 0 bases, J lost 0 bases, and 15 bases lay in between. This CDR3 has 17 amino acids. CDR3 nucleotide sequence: TGTGCCAGCAGCTTAGCGAGGCCAAGAACGCTCTCCTACGAGCAGTACTTC. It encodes CASSLARPRTLSYEQYF.

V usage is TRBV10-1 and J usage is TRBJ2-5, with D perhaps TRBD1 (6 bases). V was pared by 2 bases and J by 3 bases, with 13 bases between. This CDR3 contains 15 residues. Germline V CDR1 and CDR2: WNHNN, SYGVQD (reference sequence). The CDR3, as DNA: TGCGCCAGCAGTGAGCAGGCACAGGGAAAAGAGACCCAGTACTTC. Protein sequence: CASSEQAQGKETQYF.

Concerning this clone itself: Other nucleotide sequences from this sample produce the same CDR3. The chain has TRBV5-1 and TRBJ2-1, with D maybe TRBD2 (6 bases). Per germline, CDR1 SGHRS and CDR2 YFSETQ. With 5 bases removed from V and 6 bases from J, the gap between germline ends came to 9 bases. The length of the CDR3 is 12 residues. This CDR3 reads CASSDSGNEQFF. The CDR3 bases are TGCGCCAGCAGTGATAGCGGCAATGAGCAGTTCTTC.

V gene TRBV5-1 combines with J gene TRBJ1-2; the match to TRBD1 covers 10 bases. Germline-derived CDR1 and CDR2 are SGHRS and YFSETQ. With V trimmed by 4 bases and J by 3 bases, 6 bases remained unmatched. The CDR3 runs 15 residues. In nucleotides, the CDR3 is TGCGCCAGCAGCCTTGGGACAGGGGATCACTATGGCTACACCTTC. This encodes CASSLGTGDHYGYTF.

CDR3 in amino acids: CAGQTSGRGNEQFF. In DNA, the CDR3 is TGTGCCGGACAGACTAGCGGGAGAGGGAATGAGCAGTTCTTC. This chain connects TRBV2 to TRBJ2-1; 12 nucleotides match TRBD2. Trimming removed 11 bases from V and 7 bases from J; junction bases left unmatched: 9. The CDR3 has 14 amino acids. In germline, CDR1 is SNHLY, CDR2 FYNNEI.

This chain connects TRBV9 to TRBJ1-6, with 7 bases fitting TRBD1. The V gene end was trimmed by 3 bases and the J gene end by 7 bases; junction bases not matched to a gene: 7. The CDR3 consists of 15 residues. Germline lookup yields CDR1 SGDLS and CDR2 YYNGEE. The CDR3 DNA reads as TGTGCCAGCAGCGCCAGACAGGGTGAGAATTCACCCCTCCACTTT. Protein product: CASSARQGENSPLHF.

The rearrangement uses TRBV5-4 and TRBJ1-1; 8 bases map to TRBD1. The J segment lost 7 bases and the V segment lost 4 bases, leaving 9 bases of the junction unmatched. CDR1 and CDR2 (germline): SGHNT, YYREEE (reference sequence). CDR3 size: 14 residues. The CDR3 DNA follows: TGTGCCAGCAGCAAACCGGACAGGGTAAATGAAGCTTTCTTT. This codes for CASSKPDRVNEAFF.

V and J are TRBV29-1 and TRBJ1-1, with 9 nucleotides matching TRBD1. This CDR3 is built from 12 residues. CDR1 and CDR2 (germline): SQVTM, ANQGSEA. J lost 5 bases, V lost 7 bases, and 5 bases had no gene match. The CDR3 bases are TGCAGCGCGGGACAGGGTGGAACTGAAGCTTTCTTT. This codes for CSAGQGGTEAFF.

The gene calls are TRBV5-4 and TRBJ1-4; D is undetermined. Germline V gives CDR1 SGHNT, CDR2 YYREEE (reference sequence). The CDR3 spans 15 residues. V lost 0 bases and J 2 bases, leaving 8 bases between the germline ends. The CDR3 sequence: CASSLEAATNEKLFF. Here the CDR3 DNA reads TGTGCCAGCAGCTTGGAAGCGGCCACTAATGAAAAACTGTTTTTT.

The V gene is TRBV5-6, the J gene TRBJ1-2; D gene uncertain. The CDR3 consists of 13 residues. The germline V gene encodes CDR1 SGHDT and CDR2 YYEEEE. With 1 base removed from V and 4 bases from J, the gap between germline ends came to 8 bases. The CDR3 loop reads CASSLRGAYGYTF. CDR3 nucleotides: TGTGCCAGCAGCTTGCGGGGTGCCTATGGCTACACCTTC.

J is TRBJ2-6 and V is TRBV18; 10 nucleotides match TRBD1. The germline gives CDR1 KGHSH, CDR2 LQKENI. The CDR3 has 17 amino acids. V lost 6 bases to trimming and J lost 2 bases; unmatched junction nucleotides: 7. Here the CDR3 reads CASSPQGQGAGANVLTF. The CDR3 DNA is TGTGCCAGCTCCCCCCAAGGACAGGGGGCTGGGGCCAACGTCCTGACTTTC.